A selection of T cell receptor beta chains follows, all from one sample in a study of graft-versus-host responses after intestinal transplantation. Their recognized antigens are unknown. Only in-frame clones appear in the TCRdb table, and some are missing; sequencing was by immunoSEQ multiplex PCR. The sample lists around 90,000 clones; approximately 95% were seen once. Sequencing used unstimulated CD8+ T cells sorted from spleen or lymph node cells, obtained before intestinal transplant. The receptors shown here come from a human donor who received an intestinal transplant. Each CDR3 is given with its conserved first and last residue. Fields, in order: CDR3 length, D gene, clone size, V gene, J gene, CDR3 protein, CDR3 DNA. A D gene is named only where the DNA matches it firmly. A row's size may be missing; if present it is once, few, many or a size class.

CDR3 length: 15
D gene: NA
clone size: few
V gene: TRBV28
J gene: TRBJ1-2
CDR3 protein: CASGPLLTGNYGYTF
CDR3 DNA: TGTGCCAGCGGACCCCTCCTTACGGGAAACTATGGCTACACCTTC

CDR3 length: 13
D gene: TRBD1
clone size: NA
V gene: TRBV7-6
J gene: TRBJ2-7
CDR3 protein: CASSRDSSYEQYF
CDR3 DNA: TGTGCCAGCAGCCGGGACAGCTCCTACGAGCAGTACTTC

CDR3 length: 15
D gene: TRBD2
clone size: once
V gene: TRBV27
J gene: TRBJ2-3
CDR3 protein: CASSLSGASTDTQYF
CDR3 DNA: TGTGCCAGCAGTCTTAGCGGGGCTAGCACAGATACGCAGTATTTT

CDR3 length: 19
D gene: NA
clone size: NA
V gene: TRBV5-1
J gene: TRBJ1-4
CDR3 protein: CASSSTTGLSSSANEKLFF
CDR3 DNA: TGCGCCAGCAGCTCAACTACAGGGCTAAGCTCTTCCGCTAATGAAAAACTGTTTTTT

CDR3 length: 15
D gene: NA
clone size: NA
V gene: TRBV12-5
J gene: TRBJ2-4
CDR3 protein: CASGLVIDRKNIQYF
CDR3 DNA: TGTGCTAGTGGTTTGGTAATAGACAGGAAAAACATTCAGTACTTC

CDR3 length: 13
D gene: NA
clone size: once
V gene: TRBV25-1
J gene: TRBJ1-2
CDR3 protein: CASSEAADYGYTF
CDR3 DNA: TGTGCCAGCAGTGAAGCGGCAGACTATGGCTACACCTTC

CDR3 length: 16
D gene: TRBD2
clone size: NA
V gene: TRBV13
J gene: TRBJ2-1
CDR3 protein: CASSLTSGVTYNEQFF
CDR3 DNA: TGTGCCAGCAGCTTAACAAGCGGGGTGACCTACAATGAGCAGTTCTTC

CDR3 length: 15
D gene: TRBD1
clone size: NA
V gene: TRBV5-6
J gene: TRBJ2-7
CDR3 protein: CASSSRDRGPYEQYF
CDR3 DNA: TGTGCCAGCAGCTCCCGGGACAGGGGGCCTTACGAGCAGTACTTC

CDR3 length: 15
D gene: TRBD2
clone size: NA
V gene: TRBV5-4
J gene: TRBJ2-7
CDR3 protein: CASSLDGGGSYEQYF
CDR3 DNA: TGTGCCAGCAGCTTGGACGGCGGGGGCTCCTACGAGCAGTACTTC

CDR3 length: 14
D gene: NA
clone size: NA
V gene: TRBV5-1
J gene: TRBJ2-7
CDR3 protein: CASSLTTAPYEQYF
CDR3 DNA: TGCGCCAGCAGCTTAACGACAGCCCCCTACGAGCAGTACTTC

CDR3 length: 14
D gene: NA
clone size: NA
V gene: TRBV30
J gene: TRBJ1-5
CDR3 protein: CAWTTGRGNQPQHF
CDR3 DNA: TGTGCCTGGACCACAGGTAGGGGCAATCAGCCCCAGCATTTT

CDR3 length: 16
D gene: NA
clone size: NA
V gene: TRBV4-3
J gene: TRBJ2-1
CDR3 protein: CASSQDFAGLYNEQFF
CDR3 DNA: TGCGCCAGCAGCCAAGATTTCGCGGGGCTCTACAATGAGCAGTTCTTC

CDR3 length: 17
D gene: TRBD2
clone size: NA
V gene: TRBV9
J gene: TRBJ2-1
CDR3 protein: CASSNSPVRGDDNEQFF
CDR3 DNA: TGTGCCAGCAGCAACAGCCCCGTCCGGGGGGATGACAATGAGCAGTTCTTC

CDR3 length: 17
D gene: TRBD2
clone size: NA
V gene: TRBV7-8
J gene: TRBJ2-1
CDR3 protein: CASSSWRLAGGSNEQFF
CDR3 DNA: TGTGCCAGCAGCTCATGGAGACTAGCGGGAGGCTCCAATGAGCAGTTCTTC

CDR3 length: 15
D gene: TRBD2
clone size: once
V gene: TRBV7-4
J gene: TRBJ2-7
CDR3 protein: CASSLSGRGAYEQYF
CDR3 DNA: TGTGCCAGCAGCTTGTCGGGGCGGGGGGCCTACGAGCAGTACTTC

CDR3 length: 16
D gene: TRBD2
clone size: NA
V gene: TRBV7-6
J gene: TRBJ2-3
CDR3 protein: CASSLLAGGRTDTQYF
CDR3 DNA: TGTGCCAGCAGCTTACTAGCGGGAGGTAGAACAGATACGCAGTATTTT

CDR3 length: 15
D gene: NA
clone size: NA
V gene: TRBV4-3
J gene: TRBJ2-1
CDR3 protein: CASSQVREIYNEQFF
CDR3 DNA: TGCGCCAGCAGCCAAGTCCGGGAGATATACAATGAGCAGTTCTTC

CDR3 length: 14
D gene: NA
clone size: NA
V gene: TRBV14
J gene: TRBJ2-7
CDR3 protein: CASSQDRRSYEQYF
CDR3 DNA: TGTGCCAGCAGCCAAGACAGGCGCTCCTACGAGCAGTACTTC

CDR3 length: 16
D gene: TRBD2
clone size: NA
V gene: TRBV10-3
J gene: TRBJ2-1
CDR3 protein: CAISESGLAGANEQFF
CDR3 DNA: TGTGCCATCAGTGAGTCGGGGTTAGCGGGAGCTAATGAGCAGTTCTTC

CDR3 length: 13
D gene: NA
clone size: few
V gene: TRBV19
J gene: TRBJ1-5
CDR3 protein: CASSPGSNQPQHF
CDR3 DNA: TGTGCCAGTAGTCCCGGGAGCAATCAGCCCCAGCATTTT

CDR3 length: 14
D gene: TRBD1
clone size: NA
V gene: TRBV30
J gene: TRBJ2-4
CDR3 protein: CAWSVGQGVNIQYF
CDR3 DNA: TGTGCCTGGAGTGTTGGACAGGGGGTAAACATTCAGTACTTC

CDR3 length: 16
D gene: TRBD2
clone size: NA
V gene: TRBV28
J gene: TRBJ2-5
CDR3 protein: CASSFFPSGLQETQYF
CDR3 DNA: TGTGCCAGCAGTTTTTTCCCTAGCGGACTACAAGAGACCCAGTACTTC

CDR3 length: 13
D gene: NA
clone size: once
V gene: TRBV9
J gene: TRBJ1-2
CDR3 protein: CASGRTGLYGYTF
CDR3 DNA: TGTGCCAGCGGGAGAACAGGGCTCTATGGCTACACCTTC

CDR3 length: 13
D gene: NA
clone size: NA
V gene: TRBV7-9
J gene: TRBJ2-7
CDR3 protein: CASSSSTSYEQYF
CDR3 DNA: TGTGCCAGCAGCTCCTCGACTAGTTACGAGCAGTACTTC

CDR3 length: 14
D gene: TRBD2
clone size: NA
V gene: TRBV4-2
J gene: TRBJ2-7
CDR3 protein: CASSPGTSSYEQYF
CDR3 DNA: TGTGCCAGCAGCCCTGGGACTAGCTCCTACGAGCAGTACTTC

CDR3 length: 14
D gene: NA
clone size: NA
V gene: TRBV19
J gene: TRBJ2-7
CDR3 protein: CASTHGTPTYEQYF
CDR3 DNA: TGTGCCAGTACACACGGGACACCGACCTACGAGCAGTACTTC

CDR3 length: 16
D gene: TRBD1
clone size: NA
V gene: TRBV10-3
J gene: TRBJ2-2
CDR3 protein: CAIRKGQGRNTGELFF
CDR3 DNA: TGTGCCATCAGGAAGGGACAGGGGCGGAACACCGGGGAGCTGTTTTTT

CDR3 length: 15
D gene: TRBD1
clone size: NA
V gene: TRBV7-9
J gene: TRBJ2-1
CDR3 protein: CASSPRDRSGNEQFF
CDR3 DNA: TGTGCCAGCAGCCCCCGGGACAGGTCCGGCAATGAGCAGTTCTTC

CDR3 length: 17
D gene: TRBD2
clone size: NA
V gene: TRBV19
J gene: TRBJ2-1
CDR3 protein: CASKTSGGTPFLDEQFF
CDR3 DNA: TGTGCCAGTAAGACTAGCGGGGGGACCCCATTCTTAGATGAGCAGTTCTTC

CDR3 length: 10
D gene: NA
clone size: NA
V gene: TRBV2
J gene: TRBJ2-1
CDR3 protein: CASSDNEQFF
CDR3 DNA: TGTGCCAGCAGCGACAATGAGCAGTTCTTC

CDR3 length: 13
D gene: NA
clone size: NA
V gene: TRBV5-5
J gene: TRBJ2-7
CDR3 protein: CASMEGISYEQYF
CDR3 DNA: TGTGCCAGCATGGAGGGCATTTCCTACGAGCAGTACTTC

CDR3 length: 18
D gene: TRBD2
clone size: NA
V gene: TRBV27
J gene: TRBJ2-1
CDR3 protein: CASSLLSSAGGPYNEQFF
CDR3 DNA: TGTGCCAGCAGTTTATTGTCCTCGGCGGGAGGCCCCTACAATGAGCAGTTCTTC

CDR3 length: 14
D gene: NA
clone size: NA
V gene: TRBV28
J gene: TRBJ1-5
CDR3 protein: CASSLPGVGQPQHF
CDR3 DNA: TGTGCCAGCAGTCTCCCCGGGGTGGGACAGCCCCAGCATTTT

CDR3 length: 12
D gene: TRBD1
clone size: NA
V gene: TRBV30
J gene: TRBJ1-2
CDR3 protein: CAWSPGGDGYTF
CDR3 DNA: TGTGCCTGGAGTCCAGGGGGAGATGGCTACACCTTC

CDR3 length: 16
D gene: TRBD1
clone size: NA
V gene: TRBV2
J gene: TRBJ1-2
CDR3 protein: CASREPGQGLIYGYTF
CDR3 DNA: TGTGCCAGCAGGGAACCGGGACAGGGACTTATCTATGGCTACACCTTC

CDR3 length: 16
D gene: NA
clone size: NA
V gene: TRBV21-1
J gene: TRBJ2-7
CDR3 protein: CASSKARGTSVYEQYF
CDR3 DNA: TGTGCCAGCAGCAAAGCGCGAGGGACTAGCGTCTACGAGCAGTACTTC

CDR3 length: 13
D gene: TRBD1
clone size: NA
V gene: TRBV30
J gene: TRBJ1-2
CDR3 protein: CAWSGAGGYGYTF
CDR3 DNA: TGTGCCTGGAGTGGGGCAGGGGGCTATGGCTACACCTTC

CDR3 length: 12
D gene: NA
clone size: once
V gene: TRBV7-9
J gene: TRBJ1-1
CDR3 protein: CASSFISPEAFF
CDR3 DNA: TGTGCCAGCAGCTTTATTAGTCCTGAAGCTTTCTTT

CDR3 length: 14
D gene: NA
clone size: NA
V gene: TRBV6-4
J gene: TRBJ2-2
CDR3 protein: CASSPGTKPGELFF
CDR3 DNA: TGTGCCAGCAGTCCCGGGACAAAGCCCGGGGAGCTGTTTTTT

CDR3 length: 15
D gene: TRBD1
clone size: NA
V gene: TRBV5-8
J gene: TRBJ2-7
CDR3 protein: CASSHDRGRVYEQYF
CDR3 DNA: TGTGCCAGCAGCCACGACAGGGGGCGCGTGTACGAGCAGTACTTC

CDR3 length: 17
D gene: NA
clone size: NA
V gene: TRBV7-8
J gene: TRBJ1-3
CDR3 protein: CASSWGKTEVSLNTIYF
CDR3 DNA: TGTGCCAGCAGCTGGGGTAAGACAGAGGTAAGCTTAAACACCATATATTTT

CDR3 length: 16
D gene: TRBD1
clone size: NA
V gene: TRBV27
J gene: TRBJ1-2
CDR3 protein: CASSSEPGQGGNGYTF
CDR3 DNA: TGTGCCAGCAGTTCTGAGCCGGGACAGGGGGGAAATGGCTACACCTTC

CDR3 length: 15
D gene: TRBD2
clone size: NA
V gene: TRBV19
J gene: TRBJ2-1
CDR3 protein: CASRLLAGGYNEQFF
CDR3 DNA: TGTGCCAGTAGGCTCCTAGCGGGGGGATACAATGAGCAGTTCTTC

CDR3 length: 15
D gene: TRBD1
clone size: NA
V gene: TRBV9
J gene: TRBJ1-4
CDR3 protein: CASSVSGGDNEKLFF
CDR3 DNA: TGTGCCAGCAGCGTATCAGGGGGAGACAATGAAAAACTGTTTTTT

CDR3 length: 14
D gene: TRBD1
clone size: NA
V gene: TRBV19
J gene: TRBJ1-1
CDR3 protein: CASSPTGGNTEAFF
CDR3 DNA: TGTGCCAGTAGTCCAACAGGGGGGAACACTGAAGCTTTCTTT

CDR3 length: 18
D gene: TRBD1
clone size: NA
V gene: TRBV27
J gene: TRBJ2-1
CDR3 protein: CASADVAAGDRGVNEQFF
CDR3 DNA: TGTGCCAGCGCCGACGTAGCGGCCGGGGACAGGGGTGTTAATGAGCAGTTCTTC

CDR3 length: 15
D gene: NA
clone size: NA
V gene: TRBV6-1
J gene: TRBJ2-7
CDR3 protein: CASTDDRETLYEQYF
CDR3 DNA: TGTGCCAGCACCGACGACCGGGAGACACTCTACGAGCAGTACTTC

CDR3 length: 15
D gene: TRBD1
clone size: NA
V gene: TRBV7-2
J gene: TRBJ1-1
CDR3 protein: CASSPSTGMETEAFF
CDR3 DNA: TGTGCCAGCAGCCCGTCGACAGGGATGGAAACTGAAGCTTTCTTT

CDR3 length: 11
D gene: NA
clone size: NA
V gene: TRBV13
J gene: TRBJ2-5
CDR3 protein: CASSLRETQYF
CDR3 DNA: TGTGCCAGCAGCTTGAGGGAGACCCAGTACTTC

CDR3 length: 16
D gene: TRBD2
clone size: NA
V gene: TRBV19
J gene: TRBJ2-1
CDR3 protein: CASSITSGSLYNEQFF
CDR3 DNA: TGTGCCAGTAGTATTACTAGCGGGTCCCTATACAATGAGCAGTTCTTC

CDR3 length: 13
D gene: NA
clone size: NA
V gene: TRBV19
J gene: TRBJ2-1
CDR3 protein: CATSVSTYNEQFF
CDR3 DNA: TGTGCCACCTCCGTTAGTACGTACAATGAGCAGTTCTTC

CDR3 length: 13
D gene: NA
clone size: NA
V gene: TRBV27
J gene: TRBJ2-1
CDR3 protein: CASALGPYNEQFF
CDR3 DNA: TGTGCCAGCGCGCTCGGTCCCTACAATGAGCAGTTCTTC

CDR3 length: 16
D gene: NA
clone size: NA
V gene: TRBV12-5
J gene: TRBJ1-2
CDR3 protein: CASGLDSTGLPYGYTF
CDR3 DNA: TGTGCTAGTGGTTTGGACAGCACAGGGCTCCCTTATGGCTACACCTTC

CDR3 length: 13
D gene: NA
clone size: NA
V gene: TRBV7-3
J gene: TRBJ1-1
CDR3 protein: CASSPSVNTEAFF
CDR3 DNA: TGTGCCAGCAGCCCCTCGGTGAACACTGAAGCTTTCTTT

CDR3 length: 15
D gene: NA
clone size: NA
V gene: TRBV4-1
J gene: TRBJ1-2
CDR3 protein: CASSPGPRGYYGYTF
CDR3 DNA: TGCGCCAGCAGCCCCGGCCCCCGGGGATACTATGGCTACACCTTC

CDR3 length: 14
D gene: TRBD2
clone size: NA
V gene: TRBV4-2
J gene: TRBJ2-1
CDR3 protein: CASSQGGSSNEQFF
CDR3 DNA: TGTGCCAGCAGCCAGGGCGGGAGTAGCAATGAGCAGTTCTTC

CDR3 length: 14
D gene: TRBD1
clone size: NA
V gene: TRBV4-3
J gene: TRBJ1-2
CDR3 protein: CASSPDRRQGGYTF
CDR3 DNA: TGCGCCAGCAGCCCGGACAGGCGGCAGGGGGGCTACACCTTC